This is a list of T cell receptor beta chains from one sample in a study of molecular identifiers for immune sequencing clone quantification. TCRdb used MiXCR to reprocess the PCR reads, holding one entry per CDR3 protein. The sample shows 62,000 or so distinct CDR3 sequences, 15% to 20% of them seen only once. Sequencing used naive CD8+ T cells from blood, with Jurkat cell RNA spiked in. Receptor source: a human donor in good health. Some libraries in this study had Jurkat cell RNA spiked in. Each CDR3 is given with its conserved first and last residue. Fields, in order: clone size, D gene, V gene, J gene, CDR3 DNA, CDR3 protein. The D gene is left open where the match is weak. Size values are once, few and many counts, or a class for expanded clones, and some rows have none.

many,NA,TRBV28,TRBJ2-6,TGTGCCAGCACCGCGGATAACTCTGGGGCCAACGTCCTGACTTTC,CASTADNSGANVLTF
once,TRBD2,TRBV11-3,TRBJ2-1,TGTGTCAGCAGTATTAGCGGGCACCCCTACAATGAGCAGTTCTTC,CVSSISGHPYNEQFF
many,TRBD1,TRBV6-6,TRBJ1-5,TGTGCCAGCAGCCCACAGGGGGCTAATCAGCCCCAGCATTTT,CASSPQGANQPQHF
many,TRBD1,TRBV4-1,TRBJ2-7,TGCGCCAGCAGCCGTTTCTTGGGACAGGACTACGAGCAGTACTTC,CASSRFLGQDYEQYF
many,NA,TRBV5-1,TRBJ2-5,TGCGCCAGCAGCTTGTGGTCGGGGGGCAGGTTGAAGACCCAGTACTTC,CASSLWSGGRLKTQYF
NA,NA,TRBV12-3/TRBV12-4,TRBJ2-1,TGTGCCAGCAGTTTGAACAGGTCGTCCTACAATGAGCAGTTCTTC,CASSLNRSSYNEQFF
many,TRBD2,TRBV15,TRBJ2-4,TGTGCCACCAGCAGTCGGGTGACTAGCGGAAACATTCAGTACTTC,CATSSRVTSGNIQYF
many,TRBD1,TRBV27,TRBJ2-7,TGTGCCAGTCAAAAGACAGGGGGCGGCGAGCAGTACTTC,CASQKTGGGEQYF
many,NA,TRBV7-8,TRBJ2-3,TGTGCCAGCAGCTTAGGGTCCGGCACAGATACGCAGTATTTT,CASSLGSGTDTQYF
many,TRBD2,TRBV10-3,TRBJ2-1,TGTGCCATCAGTGAGTCAGGGGCGGGAGGATACTACAATGAGCAGTTCTTC,CAISESGAGGYYNEQFF
NA,NA,TRBV7-9,TRBJ2-7,TGTGCCGGCAGCTTAGCTGGGGGTTCCTACGAGCAGTACTTC,CAGSLAGGSYEQYF
NA,NA,TRBV4-1,TRBJ1-1,TGCGCCAGCAGCCCTTCACGCGACACTGAAGCTTTCTTT,CASSPSRDTEAFF